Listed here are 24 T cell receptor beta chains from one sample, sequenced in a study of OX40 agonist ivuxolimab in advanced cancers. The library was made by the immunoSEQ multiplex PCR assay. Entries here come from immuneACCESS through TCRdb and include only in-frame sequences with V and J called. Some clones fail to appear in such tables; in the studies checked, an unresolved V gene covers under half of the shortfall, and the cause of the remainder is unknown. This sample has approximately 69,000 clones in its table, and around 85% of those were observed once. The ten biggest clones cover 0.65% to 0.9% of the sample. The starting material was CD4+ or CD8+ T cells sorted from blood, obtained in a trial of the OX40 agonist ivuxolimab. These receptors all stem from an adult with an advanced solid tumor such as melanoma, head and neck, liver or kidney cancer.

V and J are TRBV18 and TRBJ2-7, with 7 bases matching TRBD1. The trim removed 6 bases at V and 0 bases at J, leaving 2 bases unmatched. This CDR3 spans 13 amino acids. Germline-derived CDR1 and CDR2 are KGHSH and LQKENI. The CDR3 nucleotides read TGTGCCAGCTCTTGGGACAGCTCCTACGAGCAGTACTTC. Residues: CASSWDSSYEQYF.

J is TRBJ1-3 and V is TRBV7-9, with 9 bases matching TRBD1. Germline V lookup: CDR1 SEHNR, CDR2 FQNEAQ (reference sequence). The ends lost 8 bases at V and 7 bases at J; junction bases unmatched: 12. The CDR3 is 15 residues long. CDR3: CASSGTGNILNTIYF. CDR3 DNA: TGTGCCAGCTCGGGGACAGGGAATATCTTGAACACCATATATTTT.

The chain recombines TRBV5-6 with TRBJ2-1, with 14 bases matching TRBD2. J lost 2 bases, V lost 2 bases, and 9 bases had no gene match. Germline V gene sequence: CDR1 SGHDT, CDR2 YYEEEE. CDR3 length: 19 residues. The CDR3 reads CASSLLGTSGGFAYNEQFF. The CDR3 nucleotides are TGTGCCAGCAGCTTACTGGGGACTAGCGGGGGCTTCGCCTACAATGAGCAGTTCTTC.

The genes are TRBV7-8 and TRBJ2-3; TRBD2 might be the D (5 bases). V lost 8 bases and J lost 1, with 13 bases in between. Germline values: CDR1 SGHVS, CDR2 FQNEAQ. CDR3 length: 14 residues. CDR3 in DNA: TGTGCCAGCCACCGGGATGTCGGCACAGATACGCAGTATTTT. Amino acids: CASHRDVGTDTQYF.

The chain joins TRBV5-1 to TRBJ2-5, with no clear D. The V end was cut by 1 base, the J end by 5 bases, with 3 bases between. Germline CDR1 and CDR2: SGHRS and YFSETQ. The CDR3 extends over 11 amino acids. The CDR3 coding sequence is TGCGCCAGCAGCTTGATGGAGACCCAGTACTTC. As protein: CASSLMETQYF.

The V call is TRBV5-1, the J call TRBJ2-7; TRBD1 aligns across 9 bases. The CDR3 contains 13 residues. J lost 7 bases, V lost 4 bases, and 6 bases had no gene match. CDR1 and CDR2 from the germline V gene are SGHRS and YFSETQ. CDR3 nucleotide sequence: TGCGCCAGCAGCGTGGGACAGGGCTTGGAGCAGTACTTC. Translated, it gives CASSVGQGLEQYF.

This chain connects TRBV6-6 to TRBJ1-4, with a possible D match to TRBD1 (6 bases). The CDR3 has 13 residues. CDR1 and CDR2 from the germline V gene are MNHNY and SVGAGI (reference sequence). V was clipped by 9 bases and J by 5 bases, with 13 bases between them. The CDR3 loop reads CASKGGSNEKLFF. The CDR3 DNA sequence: TGTGCCAGTAAAGGGGGATCCAATGAAAAACTGTTTTTT.

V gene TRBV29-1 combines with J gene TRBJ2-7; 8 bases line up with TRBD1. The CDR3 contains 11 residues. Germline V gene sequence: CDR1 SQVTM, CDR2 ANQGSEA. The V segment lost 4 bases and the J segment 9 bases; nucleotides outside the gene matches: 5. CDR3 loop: CSVGSDRGQYF. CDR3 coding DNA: TGCAGCGTTGGATCTGACAGGGGGCAGTACTTC.

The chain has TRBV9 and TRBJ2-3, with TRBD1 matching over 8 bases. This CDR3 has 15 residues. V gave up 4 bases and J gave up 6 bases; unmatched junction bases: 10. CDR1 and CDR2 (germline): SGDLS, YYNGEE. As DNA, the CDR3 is TGTGCCAGCAGCCTCGTGGGGCAGGGGGCGGATACGCAGTATTTT. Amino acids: CASSLVGQGADTQYF.

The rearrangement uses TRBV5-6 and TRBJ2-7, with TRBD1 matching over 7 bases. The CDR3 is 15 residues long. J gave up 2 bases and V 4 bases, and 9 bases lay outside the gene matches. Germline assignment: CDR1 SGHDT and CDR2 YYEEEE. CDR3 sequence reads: CASSHYRGFTYEQYF. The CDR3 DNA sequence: TGTGCCAGCAGCCACTACAGGGGATTCACCTACGAGCAGTACTTC.

The DNA of the CDR3 is TGTGCCAGCCTCACCCCAACAGAACCGGGAGAGACCCAGTACTTC. Residues: CASLTPTEPGETQYF. This sequence joins TRBV2 and TRBJ2-5; D is unclear. The CDR3 covers 15 residues. The V gene's germline CDR1 is SNHLY and CDR2 FYNNEI. Trimming took 8 bases from V and 4 from J, leaving 20 bases between them. Based on the CDR3 plus reference TRBV2 and TRBJ2-5, the full variable domain is EPEVTQTPSHQVTQMGQEVILRCVPISNHLYFYWYRQILGQKVEFLVSFYNNEISEKSEIFDDQFSVERPDGSNFTLKIRSTKLEDSAMYFCASLTPTEPGETQYFGPGTRLLVL.

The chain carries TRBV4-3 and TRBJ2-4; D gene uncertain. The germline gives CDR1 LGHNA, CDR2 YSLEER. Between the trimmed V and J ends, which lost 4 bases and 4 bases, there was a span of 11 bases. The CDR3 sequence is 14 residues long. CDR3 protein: CASSLEDGKNIQYF. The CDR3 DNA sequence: TGCGCCAGCAGCCTAGAGGACGGTAAAAACATTCAGTACTTC.

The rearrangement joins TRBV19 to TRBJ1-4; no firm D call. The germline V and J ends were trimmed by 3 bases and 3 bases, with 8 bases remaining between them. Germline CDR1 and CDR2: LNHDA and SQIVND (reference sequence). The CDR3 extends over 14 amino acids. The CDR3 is CASSIESANEKLFF. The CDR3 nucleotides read TGTGCCAGTAGTATCGAATCTGCTAATGAAAAACTGTTTTTT.

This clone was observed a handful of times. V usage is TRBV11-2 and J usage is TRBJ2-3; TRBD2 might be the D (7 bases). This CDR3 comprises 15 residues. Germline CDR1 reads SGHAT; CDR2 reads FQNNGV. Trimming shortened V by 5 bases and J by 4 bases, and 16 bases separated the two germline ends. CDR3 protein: CASSPGGRRSDTQYF. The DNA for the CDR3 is TGTGCCAGCAGCCCGGGGGGCAGGAGATCAGATACGCAGTATTTT.

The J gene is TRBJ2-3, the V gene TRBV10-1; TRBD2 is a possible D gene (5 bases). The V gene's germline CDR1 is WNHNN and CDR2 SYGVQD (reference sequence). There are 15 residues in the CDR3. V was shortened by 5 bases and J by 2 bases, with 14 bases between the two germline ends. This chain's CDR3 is CASSYSGESTDTQYF. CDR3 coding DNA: TGCGCCAGCAGTTACAGCGGAGAGTCCACAGATACGCAGTATTTT.

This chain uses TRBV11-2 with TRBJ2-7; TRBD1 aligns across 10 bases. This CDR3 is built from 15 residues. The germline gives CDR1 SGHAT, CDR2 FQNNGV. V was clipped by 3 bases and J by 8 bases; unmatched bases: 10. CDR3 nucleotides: TGTGCCAGCAGCTTCGGGGACAGGGGATCGCCTAAGCAGTACTTC. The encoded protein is CASSFGDRGSPKQYF.

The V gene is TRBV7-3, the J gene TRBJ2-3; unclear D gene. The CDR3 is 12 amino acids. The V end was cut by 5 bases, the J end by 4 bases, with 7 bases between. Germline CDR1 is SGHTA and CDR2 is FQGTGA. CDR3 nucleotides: TGTGCCAGCAGCGCGACTTCAGATACGCAGTATTTT. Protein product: CASSATSDTQYF. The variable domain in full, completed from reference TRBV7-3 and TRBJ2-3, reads GAGVSQTPSNKVTEKGKYVELRCDPISGHTALYWYRQSLGQGPEFLIYFQGTGAADDSGLPNDRFFAVRPEGSVSTLKIQRTERGDSAVYLCASSATSDTQYFGPGTRLTVL.

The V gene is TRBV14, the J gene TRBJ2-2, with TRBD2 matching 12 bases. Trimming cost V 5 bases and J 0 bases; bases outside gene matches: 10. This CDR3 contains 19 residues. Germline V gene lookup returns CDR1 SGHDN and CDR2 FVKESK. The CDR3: CASSSRSGTSGPNTGELFF. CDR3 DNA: TGTGCCAGCAGCTCCCGATCCGGGACTAGCGGGCCGAACACCGGGGAGCTGTTTTTT.

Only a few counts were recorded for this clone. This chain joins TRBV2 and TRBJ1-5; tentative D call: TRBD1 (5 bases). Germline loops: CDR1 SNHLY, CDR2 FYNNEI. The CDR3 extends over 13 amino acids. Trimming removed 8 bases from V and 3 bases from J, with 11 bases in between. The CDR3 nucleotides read TGTGCCAGCGGAGCAGGGTACAATCAGCCCCAGCATTTT. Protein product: CASGAGYNQPQHF.

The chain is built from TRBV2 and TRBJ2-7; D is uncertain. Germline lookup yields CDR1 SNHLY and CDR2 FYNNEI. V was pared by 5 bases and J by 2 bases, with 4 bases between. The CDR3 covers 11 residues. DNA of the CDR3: TGTGCCAGCAGTTATACCTACGAGCAGTACTTC. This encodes CASSYTYEQYF.

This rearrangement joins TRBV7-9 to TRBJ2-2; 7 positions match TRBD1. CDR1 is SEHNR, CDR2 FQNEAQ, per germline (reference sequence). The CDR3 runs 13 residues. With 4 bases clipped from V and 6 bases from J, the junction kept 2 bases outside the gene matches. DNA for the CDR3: TGTGCCAGCAGCTCTAGGGGGCCCGGGGAGCTGTTTTTT. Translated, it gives CASSSRGPGELFF.

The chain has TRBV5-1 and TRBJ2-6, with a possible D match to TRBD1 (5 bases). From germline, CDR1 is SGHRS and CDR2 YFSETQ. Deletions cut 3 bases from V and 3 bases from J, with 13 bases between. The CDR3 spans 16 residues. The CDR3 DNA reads TGCGCCAGCAGCTCGTCTCTCACAGGTGGGGCCAACGTCCTGACTTTC. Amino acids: CASSSSLTGGANVLTF.

This chain's CDR3 is CASHAGGAISEQFF. The CDR3 bases are TGTGCCAGCCACGCCGGGGGAGCAATAAGTGAGCAGTTCTTC. The V and J genes are TRBV19 and TRBJ2-1, with D perhaps matching TRBD2 (6 bases). V was pared by 9 bases and J by 9 bases, with 21 bases between. From germline, CDR1 is LNHDA and CDR2 SQIVND (reference sequence). This CDR3 has 14 amino acids.

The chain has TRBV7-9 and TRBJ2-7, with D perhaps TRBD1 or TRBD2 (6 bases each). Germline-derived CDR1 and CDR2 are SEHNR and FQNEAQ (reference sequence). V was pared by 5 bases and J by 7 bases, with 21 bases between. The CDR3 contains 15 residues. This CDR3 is CASSPSGGLSREQYF. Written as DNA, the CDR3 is TGTGCCAGCAGCCCCTCCGGGGGCCTTTCGAGGGAGCAGTACTTC.